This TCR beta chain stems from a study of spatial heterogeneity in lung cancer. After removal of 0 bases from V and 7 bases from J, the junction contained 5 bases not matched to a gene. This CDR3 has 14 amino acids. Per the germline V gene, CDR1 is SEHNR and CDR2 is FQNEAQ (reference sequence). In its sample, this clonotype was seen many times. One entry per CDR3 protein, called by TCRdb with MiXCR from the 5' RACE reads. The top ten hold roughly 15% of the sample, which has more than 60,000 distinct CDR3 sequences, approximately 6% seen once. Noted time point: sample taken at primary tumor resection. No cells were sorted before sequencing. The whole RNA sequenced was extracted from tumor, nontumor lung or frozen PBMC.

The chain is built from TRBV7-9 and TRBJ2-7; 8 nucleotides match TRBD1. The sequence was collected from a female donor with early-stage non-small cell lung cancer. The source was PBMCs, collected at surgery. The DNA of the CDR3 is TGTGCCAGCAGCTTAGCCGGGACAGGCTGGGAGCAGTACTTC. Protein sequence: CASSLAGTGWEQYF.